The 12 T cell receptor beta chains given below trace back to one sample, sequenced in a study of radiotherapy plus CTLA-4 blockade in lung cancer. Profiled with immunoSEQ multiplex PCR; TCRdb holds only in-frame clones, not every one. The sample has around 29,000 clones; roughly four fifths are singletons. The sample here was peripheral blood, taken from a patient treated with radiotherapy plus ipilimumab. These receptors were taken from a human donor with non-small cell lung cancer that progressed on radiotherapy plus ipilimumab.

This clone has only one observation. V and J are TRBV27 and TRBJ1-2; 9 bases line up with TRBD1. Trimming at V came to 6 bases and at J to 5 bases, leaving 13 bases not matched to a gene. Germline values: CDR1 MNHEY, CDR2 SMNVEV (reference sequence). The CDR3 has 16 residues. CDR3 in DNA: TGTGCCAGCAGCCCAGGACAGGGGCGGGGGTCGTATGGCTACACCTTC. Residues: CASSPGQGRGSYGYTF.

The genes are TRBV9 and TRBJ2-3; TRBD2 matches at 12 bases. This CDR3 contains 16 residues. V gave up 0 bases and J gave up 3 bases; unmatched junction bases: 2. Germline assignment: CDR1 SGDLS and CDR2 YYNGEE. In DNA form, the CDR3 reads TGTGCCAGCAGCGTAGAACTAGCGGGGGGAACAGATACGCAGTATTTT. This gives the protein CASSVELAGGTDTQYF.

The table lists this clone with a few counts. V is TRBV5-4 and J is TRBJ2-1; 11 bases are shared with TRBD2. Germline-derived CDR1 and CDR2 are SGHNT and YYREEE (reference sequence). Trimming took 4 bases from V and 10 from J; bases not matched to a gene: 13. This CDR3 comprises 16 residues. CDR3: CASSQEPGLAAGEQFF. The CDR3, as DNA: TGTGCCAGCAGCCAGGAACCGGGACTAGCGGCGGGCGAGCAGTTCTTC.

CDR3: CASSPPVTDGYGYTF. CDR3 nucleotide sequence: TGTGCCAGCTCACCACCGGTAACAGATGGGTATGGCTACACCTTC. The rearrangement joins TRBV18 to TRBJ1-2; no reliable D call. V was pared by 0 bases and J by 5 bases, with 13 bases between. CDR1 is KGHSH and CDR2 is LQKENI in the germline V gene. This CDR3 comprises 15 residues.

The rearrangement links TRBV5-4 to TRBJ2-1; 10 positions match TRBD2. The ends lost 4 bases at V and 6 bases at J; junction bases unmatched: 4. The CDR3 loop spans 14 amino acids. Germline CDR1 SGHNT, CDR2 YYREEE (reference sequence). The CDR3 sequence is CASSPGTSVNEQFF. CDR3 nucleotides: TGTGCCAGCAGCCCCGGGACTAGCGTCAATGAGCAGTTCTTC. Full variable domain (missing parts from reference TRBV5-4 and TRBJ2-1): ETGVTQSPTHLIKTRGQQVTLRCSSQSGHNTVSWYQQALGQGPQFIFQYYREEENGRGNFPPRFSGLQFPNYSSELNVNALELDDSALYLCASSPGTSVNEQFFGPGTRLTVL.

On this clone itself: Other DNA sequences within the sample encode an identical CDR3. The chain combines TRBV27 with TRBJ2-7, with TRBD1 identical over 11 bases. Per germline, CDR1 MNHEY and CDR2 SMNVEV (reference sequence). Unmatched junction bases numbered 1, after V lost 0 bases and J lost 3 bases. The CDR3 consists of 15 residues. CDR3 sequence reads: CASSLSGTGGYEQYF. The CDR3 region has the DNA TGTGCCAGCAGTTTATCAGGGACAGGGGGCTACGAGCAGTACTTC.

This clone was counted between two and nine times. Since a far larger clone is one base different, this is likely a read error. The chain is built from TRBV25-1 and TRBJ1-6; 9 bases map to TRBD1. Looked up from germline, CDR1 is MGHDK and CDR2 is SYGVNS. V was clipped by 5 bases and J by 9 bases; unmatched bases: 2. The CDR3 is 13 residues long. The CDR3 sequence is CASSRTGASPLHF. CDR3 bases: TGTGCCAGCAGTAGGACAGGGGCTTCACCCCTCCACTTT.

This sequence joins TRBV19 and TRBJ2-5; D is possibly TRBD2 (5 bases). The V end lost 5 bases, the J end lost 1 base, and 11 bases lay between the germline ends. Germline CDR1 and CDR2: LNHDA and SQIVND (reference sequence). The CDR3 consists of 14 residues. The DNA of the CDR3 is TGTGCCAGTAGTCCGTCGAGGGCCCAAGAGACCCAGTACTTC. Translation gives CASSPSRAQETQYF.

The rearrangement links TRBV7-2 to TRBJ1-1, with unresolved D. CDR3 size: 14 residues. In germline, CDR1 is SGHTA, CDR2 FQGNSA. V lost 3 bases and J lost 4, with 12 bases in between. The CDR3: CASSFWNSGTEAFF. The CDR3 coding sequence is TGTGCCAGCAGCTTCTGGAACAGCGGCACTGAAGCTTTCTTT.

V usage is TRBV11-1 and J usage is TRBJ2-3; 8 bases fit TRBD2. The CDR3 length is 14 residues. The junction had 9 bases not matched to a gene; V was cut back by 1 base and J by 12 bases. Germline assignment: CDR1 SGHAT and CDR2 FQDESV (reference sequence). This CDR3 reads CASSLDLASGGQYF. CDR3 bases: TGTGCCAGCAGCTTAGACTTAGCGAGCGGGGGACAGTATTTT.

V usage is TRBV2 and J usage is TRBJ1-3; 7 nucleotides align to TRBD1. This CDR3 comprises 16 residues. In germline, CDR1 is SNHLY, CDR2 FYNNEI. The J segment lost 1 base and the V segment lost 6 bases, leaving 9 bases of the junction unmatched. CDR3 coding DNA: TGTGCCAGCAGAGCACAGGGGAGGTGGTCTGGAAACACCATATATTTT. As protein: CASRAQGRWSGNTIYF.

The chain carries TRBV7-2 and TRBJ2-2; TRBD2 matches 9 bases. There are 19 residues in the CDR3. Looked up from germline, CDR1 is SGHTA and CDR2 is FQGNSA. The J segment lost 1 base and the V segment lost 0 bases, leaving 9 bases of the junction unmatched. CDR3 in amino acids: CASSLAPGGSGGNTGELFF. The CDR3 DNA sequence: TGTGCCAGCAGCTTAGCGCCCGGGGGTAGCGGGGGGAACACCGGGGAGCTGTTTTTT.